One sample yielded the 17 T cell receptor beta chains listed below, sequenced in a study of a mutant IDH1 vaccine in newly diagnosed glioma. No antigen has been assigned to these receptors. Time point in this sample: week 35, safety follow-up. Doses consisted of 300 ug of mutant IDH1 20-mer peptide each, paired with topical imiquimod. The table came from immunoSEQ multiplex PCR; TCRdb's copy has only in-frame clones and leaves some out. The profile shows 45,000 or so clones, about 76% of them singletons. The starting material was PBMCs, obtained from a glioma patient whose treatment included an IDH1 peptide vaccine. Every receptor here comes from a woman between 35 and 50 years old with glioma. Some clones in this sample may be carry-over from other donors' samples.

This clone appeared once. The V call is TRBV7-9, the J call TRBJ2-7; D possibly corresponds to TRBD1 (6 bases). V gave up 8 bases and J gave up 4 bases, with 15 bases separating them. CDR1 is SEHNR, CDR2 FQNEAQ, per germline (reference sequence). CDR3 length equals 13 residues. CDR3 sequence reads: CASAAGGAYEQYF. The CDR3 DNA sequence: TGTGCCAGCGCCGCTGGGGGCGCGTACGAGCAGTACTTC.

For this clone: The junction differs from germline at one of its ends, possibly a read error. The chain combines TRBV7-7 with TRBJ2-2; the D gene is possibly TRBD2 (6 bases). The CDR3 consists of 15 residues. CDR1 and CDR2 from the germline V gene are SSHAT and FNYEAQ (reference sequence). The CDR3 DNA follows: TGTGCTAGCAGCCCGGTGGGGGGTCCCTCCGGGGAGCTGTTTTTT. The encoded protein is CASSPVGGPSGELFF.

J is TRBJ1-2 and V is TRBV25-1, with D unresolved. This CDR3 contains 12 residues. The germline CDR1 and CDR2 sequences are MGHDK and SYGVNS. V was clipped by 0 bases and J by 6 bases, with 5 bases between them. The CDR3 nucleotides read TGTGCCAGCAGTGAATATGGGGATGGCTACACCTTC. Translation: CASSEYGDGYTF.

The genes are TRBV7-2 and TRBJ1-5, with D possibly being TRBD1 (5 bases). Germline V gene sequence: CDR1 SGHTA, CDR2 FQGNSA. This CDR3 is 13 amino acids long. Deletions cut 5 bases from V and 6 bases from J, with 11 bases between. CDR3 coding DNA: TGTGCCAGCAGCCCCGGGACGGGTCAGCCCCAGCATTTT. It codes for CASSPGTGQPQHF.

This sequence joins TRBV11-3 and TRBJ2-3; 10 nucleotides agree with TRBD2. Trimming cost V 3 bases and J 8 bases; bases outside gene matches: 11. This CDR3 is 16 amino acids long. Germline CDR1 SGHNT, CDR2 YENEEA. The CDR3 DNA reads as TGTGCCAGCAGCTTTCGTTGTGCTAGCGGGAGTTTTACGCAGTATTTT. Translated, it gives CASSFRCASGSFTQYF.

This chain uses TRBV5-1 with TRBJ2-5, with 10 nucleotides matching TRBD2. CDR3 length equals 15 residues. The J segment lost 5 bases and the V segment lost 3 bases, leaving 7 bases of the junction unmatched. CDR1 SGHRS and CDR2 YFSETQ come from the germline V gene. The CDR3 loop reads CASSSAGGPLETQYF. CDR3 coding DNA: TGCGCCAGCAGCTCAGCGGGAGGGCCATTGGAGACCCAGTACTTC.

The genes are TRBV5-6 and TRBJ1-2, with D perhaps TRBD1 (5 bases). V was clipped by 4 bases and J by 4 bases, with 20 bases between them. Germline CDR1 reads SGHDT; CDR2 reads YYEEEE. CDR3 length: 16 amino acids. The CDR3 loop is CASSPGWGGKAYGYTF. The CDR3 DNA is TGTGCCAGCAGCCCCGGATGGGGCGGCAAAGCCTATGGCTACACCTTC. The whole variable domain, filled in from reference TRBV5-6 and TRBJ1-2, reads DAGVTQSPTHLIKTRGQQVTLRCSPKSGHDTVSWYQQALGQGPQFIFQYYEEEERQRGNFPDRFSGHQFPNYSSELNVNALLLGDSALYLCASSPGWGGKAYGYTFGSGTRLTVV.

This clone was counted a single time. The chain couples TRBV4-2 to TRBJ2-2; D unclear. The length of the CDR3 is 13 residues. With 0 bases removed from V and 9 bases from J, the gap between germline ends came to 8 bases. Germline values: CDR1 LGHNA, CDR2 YNFKEQ. The CDR3 here is CASSQEPGRELFF. The CDR3 bases are TGTGCCAGCAGCCAAGAGCCAGGAAGGGAGCTGTTTTTT.

The chain carries TRBV2 and TRBJ2-6, with D perhaps matching TRBD1 or TRBD2 (5 bases each). CDR1 is SNHLY and CDR2 is FYNNEI in the germline V gene. The CDR3 totals 17 residues. V gave up 7 bases and J gave up 0 bases, with 16 bases separating them. In DNA form, the CDR3 reads TGTGCCAGCACCAGGGACCGACTCGACTCTGGGGCCAACGTCCTGACTTTC. Protein: CASTRDRLDSGANVLTF.

This chain links TRBV6-5 with TRBJ1-4; perhaps TRBD1 as D (6 bases). Trimming shortened V by 8 bases and J by 5 bases, and 9 bases separated the two germline ends. CDR3 length: 12 residues. Germline assignment: CDR1 MNHEY and CDR2 SVGAGI. In DNA form, the CDR3 reads TGTGCCAGCGGCAGGGGAAATGAAAAACTGTTTTTT. As protein: CASGRGNEKLFF.

The J gene is TRBJ1-2, the V gene TRBV6-6; D not resolved. The germline gives CDR1 MNHNY, CDR2 SVGAGI (reference sequence). The CDR3 length is 15 residues. V lost 5 bases to trimming and J lost 0 bases, with 13 bases between them. The CDR3 coding sequence is TGTGCCAGCAGTAACCTGGGCCGAGCTAACTATGGCTACACCTTC. This translates into CASSNLGRANYGYTF.

This chain uses TRBV6-1 with TRBJ2-5, with TRBD2 as a possible D gene (5 bases). Germline V CDR1 and CDR2: MNHNS, SASEGT. V was cut by 1 base and J by 5 bases, with 5 bases left in between. The CDR3 length is 12 residues. DNA of the CDR3: TGTGCCAGCAGTGAAGGGAGGGAGACCCAGTACTTC. Amino acids: CASSEGRETQYF.

The genes are TRBV6-5 and TRBJ1-2; TRBD1 is a possible D gene (5 bases). Germline V CDR1 and CDR2: MNHEY, SVGAGI. CDR3 length equals 12 residues. Trimming pared 6 bases from V and 5 bases from J, leaving 10 bases between. In DNA, the CDR3 is TGTGCCAGCAGAGCCGACAGATATGGCTACACCTTC. Protein sequence: CASRADRYGYTF.

This chain connects TRBV6-5 to TRBJ2-7, with no clear D. With 0 bases removed from V and 1 base from J, the gap between germline ends came to 7 bases. Germline CDR1 and CDR2: MNHEY and SVGAGI. The CDR3 sequence is 14 residues long. Here the CDR3 DNA reads TGTGCCAGCAGTTACTCCAGGAATTCCTACGAGCAGTACTTC. Its translation: CASSYSRNSYEQYF.

The rearrangement joins TRBV7-2 to TRBJ2-3, with D uncertain. The ends were cut back, 2 bases at V and 2 bases at J, with 11 bases in the middle. This CDR3 has 15 amino acids. The germline gives CDR1 SGHTA, CDR2 FQGNSA. The CDR3 is CASSLSQAPTDTQYF. The CDR3, as DNA: TGTGCCAGCAGCTTAAGTCAGGCCCCCACAGATACGCAGTATTTT.

The chain combines TRBV15 with TRBJ2-5, with 9 bases fitting TRBD1. CDR1 is LNHNV, CDR2 YYDKDF, per germline (reference sequence). This CDR3 comprises 16 residues. V shed 0 bases, J shed 5 bases, and the junction held 7 bases outside the gene matches. Here the CDR3 reads CATSRDIRQGGETQYF. CDR3 coding DNA: TGTGCCACCAGCAGAGATATACGACAGGGGGGTGAGACCCAGTACTTC.

This chain links TRBV19 with TRBJ2-7; D call uncertain. Germline CDR1 and CDR2: LNHDA and SQIVND (reference sequence). The CDR3 is made up of 13 amino acids. V dropped 5 bases and J dropped 0 bases, with 8 bases sitting between them. As DNA, the CDR3 is TGTGCCAGTAGTTTGGCGAGCTCCTACGAGCAGTACTTC. The encoded protein is CASSLASSYEQYF.